This T cell receptor beta chain was captured in a study of post-analysis software for immune sequencing data. Study-wide context: Some patients lacked subtype; others had relapsing-remitting, secondary progressive or progressive-relapsing disease. Findings and limits, study-wide: TRBV5-6, TRBV5-1 and TRBV20-1 belonged to a set of about 5 TRBV segments that were more frequent in patients than controls. The normalized Chao1 diversity of multiple sclerosis patients was significantly lower than that of controls.

The CDR3 extends over 13 amino acids. Germline assignment: CDR1 SEHNR and CDR2 FQNEAQ (reference sequence). The V and J ends lost 7 bases and 4 bases respectively, with 14 bases between them. A few counts support this clonotype. Its antigen is undetermined. TCR beta cDNA libraries included unique molecular identifiers. Starting from roughly 1.1 to 9.2 million T cells, the study yielded roughly 0.5 million cDNA molecules. TCRdb ran MiXCR on the PCR reads and lists one entry per CDR3 protein. The table records fewer than 550,000 distinct CDR3 sequences, around a third of them present only once. The material sequenced was blood. The chain links TRBV7-9 to TRBJ2-7; the D gene is possibly TRBD2 (5 bases). This sequence was found in a girl aged 2 to 17 with multiple sclerosis. The CDR3 here is CASKFGGSYEQYF. CDR3 bases: TGTGCCAGCAAGTTCGGAGGCTCATACGAGCAGTACTTC.